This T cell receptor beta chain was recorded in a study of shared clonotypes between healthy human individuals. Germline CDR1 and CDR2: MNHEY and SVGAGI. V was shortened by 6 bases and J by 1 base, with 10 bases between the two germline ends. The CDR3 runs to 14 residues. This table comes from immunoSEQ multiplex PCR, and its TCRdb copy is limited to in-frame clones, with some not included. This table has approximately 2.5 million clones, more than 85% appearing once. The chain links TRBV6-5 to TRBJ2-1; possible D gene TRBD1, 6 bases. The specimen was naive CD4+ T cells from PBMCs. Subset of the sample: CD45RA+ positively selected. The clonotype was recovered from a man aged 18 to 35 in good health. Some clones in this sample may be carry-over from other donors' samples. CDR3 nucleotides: TGTGCCAGCAGCGGACAGCCTTCCTACAATGAGCAGTTCTTC. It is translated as CASSGQPSYNEQFF.